The 32 T cell receptor beta chains below come from one sample, sequenced in a study of beta chain features in type 1 diabetes. Since all of the isolated RNA was reverse transcribed, expressed TCRB transcripts were what got sequenced. Assay: immunoSEQ multiplex PCR; the TCRdb copy retains only in-frame clones and omits some. Here the sample spans 20,000 to 30,000 clones, roughly two thirds being singletons. The sequencing input was Tregs from blood. The receptor source for this set is a middle-aged woman in good health.

This clone was detected a few times. V gene TRBV6-1 combines with J gene TRBJ2-5, with D tentatively TRBD1 (6 bases). The CDR3 consists of 12 residues. Germline lookup yields CDR1 MNHNS and CDR2 SASEGT. V gave up 6 bases and J gave up 2 bases, with 7 bases separating them. The CDR3 DNA reads TGTGCCAGCAGCGGACAGCAAGAGACCCAGTACTTC. Translating gives CASSGQQETQYF.

This chain uses TRBV18 with TRBJ1-2; tentatively, D is TRBD1 (6 bases). V dropped 3 bases and J dropped 0 bases, with 11 bases sitting between them. Germline CDR1 KGHSH, CDR2 LQKENI. The CDR3 is 15 residues long. CDR3 residues: CASSPRTVANYGYTF. The CDR3 DNA is TGTGCCAGCTCACCCCGGACAGTAGCTAACTATGGCTACACCTTC.

This chain joins TRBV18 and TRBJ2-5; D is possibly TRBD2 (5 bases). There are 15 residues in the CDR3. Per the germline V gene, CDR1 is KGHSH and CDR2 is LQKENI. Between the trimmed V and J ends, which lost 3 bases and 4 bases, there was a span of 15 bases. CDR3 coding DNA: TGTGCCAGCTCACCCAGCGGTCACGAGGGAGAGACCCAGTACTTC. This gives the protein CASSPSGHEGETQYF.

The genes are TRBV10-3 and TRBJ2-3; 13 bases are a match to TRBD2. Germline V gene lookup returns CDR1 ENHRY and CDR2 SYGVKD. V shed 2 bases, J shed 2 bases, and the junction held 7 bases outside the gene matches. This CDR3 has 18 amino acids. CDR3 residues: CAISERLAGGPFTDTQYF. The CDR3 DNA follows: TGTGCCATCAGTGAGAGACTAGCGGGGGGCCCCTTCACAGATACGCAGTATTTT.

The chain carries TRBV20-1 and TRBJ2-7; tentatively, D is TRBD1 (6 bases). This CDR3 region has 11 residues. From germline, CDR1 is DFQATT and CDR2 SNEGSKA (reference sequence). CDR3 nucleotides: TGCAGCGCAACAGGGTCCTACGAGCAGTACTTC. Its protein is CSATGSYEQYF.

The chain combines TRBV19 with TRBJ2-1, with D possibly being TRBD2 (6 bases). V shed 3 bases and J shed 5 bases, with 11 bases lying between them. In germline, CDR1 is LNHDA, CDR2 SQIVND (reference sequence). The CDR3 has 14 residues. In DNA, the CDR3 is TGTGCCAGTAGTATGGGCGGGGCCGACAATGAGCAGTTCTTC. Translating it yields CASSMGGADNEQFF.

The rearrangement uses TRBV5-1 and TRBJ2-5, with 8 bases matching TRBD2. This CDR3 region has 15 residues. Germline CDR1 is SGHRS and CDR2 is YFSETQ. The junction had 3 bases not matched to a gene; V was cut back by 0 bases and J by 2 bases. CDR3 amino acids: CASSLAAGVQETQYF. In DNA form, the CDR3 reads TGCGCCAGCAGCTTGGCAGCGGGGGTTCAAGAGACCCAGTACTTC.

The genes are TRBV7-8 and TRBJ2-1; D might be TRBD2 (5 bases). V lost 8 bases and J lost 6, with 14 bases in between. Germline V CDR1 and CDR2: SGHVS, FQNEAQ. This CDR3 comprises 13 residues. CDR3 sequence (DNA): TGTGCCAGCCTTCCTTGGACTGGCAATGAGCAGTTCTTC. Translation: CASLPWTGNEQFF.

The chain links TRBV2 to TRBJ1-2; no firm D call. In germline, CDR1 is SNHLY, CDR2 FYNNEI. This CDR3 is 9 amino acids long. Trimming removed 8 bases from V and 8 bases from J, with 6 bases in between. The CDR3: CASYGGYTF. DNA for the CDR3: TGTGCCAGCTACGGGGGCTACACCTTC.

This chain joins TRBV11-2 and TRBJ2-5; 8 bases are a match to TRBD1. The V gene end was trimmed by 4 bases and the J gene end by 5 bases; junction bases not matched to a gene: 9. The CDR3 is made up of 15 amino acids. Germline CDR1 is SGHAT and CDR2 is FQNNGV. CDR3 DNA sequence: TGTGCCAGCAGCTCAGGAAACAGGGGGTTGGAGACCCAGTACTTC. It encodes CASSSGNRGLETQYF.

This clone turned up a few times. The rearrangement links TRBV7-2 to TRBJ2-7, with 7 nucleotides matching TRBD2. The trim removed 4 bases at V and 5 bases at J, leaving 17 bases unmatched. Germline loops: CDR1 SGHTA, CDR2 FQGNSA. This CDR3 is built from 17 residues. The CDR3 region is CASSSRATSGEYNEQYF. For the CDR3, the DNA is TGTGCCAGCAGCTCCCGGGCCACGAGCGGGGAATATAACGAGCAGTACTTC.

The rearrangement links TRBV6-1 to TRBJ2-5; 9 bases match TRBD1. The J call could be wrong; TRBJ2-7 is a better fit for the DNA end. The CDR3 is 15 amino acids. Germline loops: CDR1 MNHNS, CDR2 SASEGT. The CDR3 reads CASEGDRDFSYEQYF. CDR3 sequence (DNA): TGTGCCAGCGAGGGGGACAGGGATTTCTCCTACGAGCAGTACTTC.

The chain recombines TRBV11-2 with TRBJ2-4; D is unresolved. The V end was cut by 3 bases, the J end by 6 bases, with 9 bases between. CDR1 and CDR2 from the germline V gene are SGHAT and FQNNGV. The CDR3 has 13 residues. CDR3 DNA: TGTGCCAGCAGCTTGAGCCTAGGAAACATTCAGTACTTC. Encoded protein: CASSLSLGNIQYF.

This chain links TRBV18 with TRBJ2-5, with a possible D match to TRBD1 (5 bases). Trimming took off 6 bases at V and 3 bases at J, with 11 bases between the two ends. Looked up from germline, CDR1 is KGHSH and CDR2 is LQKENI. This CDR3 is built from 13 residues. This CDR3 reads CASSLGRKETQYF. CDR3 in DNA: TGTGCCAGCTCTTTGGGGCGGAAAGAGACCCAGTACTTC. The full variable domain, rest sourced from reference TRBV18 and TRBJ2-5, is NAGVMQNPRHLVRRRGQEARLRCSPMKGHSHVYWYRQLPEEGLKFMVYLQKENIIDESGMPKERFSAEFPKEGPSILRIQQVVRGDSAAYFCASSLGRKETQYFGPGTRLLVL.

V usage is TRBV6-6 and J usage is TRBJ2-7; possibly TRBD2 for D (5 bases). V shed 1 base and J shed 12 bases, with 16 bases lying between them. The CDR3 totals 13 residues. CDR1 is MNHNY, CDR2 SVGAGI, per germline (reference sequence). The CDR3: CASSYWETPPPYF. In DNA, the CDR3 is TGTGCCAGCAGTTACTGGGAGACACCTCCGCCGTACTTC.

This clone was seen only a few times. V gene TRBV7-9 combines with J gene TRBJ1-2, with D perhaps matching TRBD1 (5 bases). Deletions cut 5 bases from V and 3 bases from J, with 19 bases between. Germline V gene sequence: CDR1 SEHNR, CDR2 FQNEAQ (reference sequence). This CDR3 contains 16 residues. CDR3 loop: CASSPLASGGYYGYTF. The CDR3 DNA is TGTGCCAGCAGCCCCCTAGCTTCCGGGGGGTACTATGGCTACACCTTC.

The chain recombines TRBV29-1 with TRBJ2-5; 7 bases line up with TRBD2. With V trimmed by 7 bases and J by 8 bases, 7 bases remained unmatched. This CDR3 contains 11 residues. In germline, CDR1 is SQVTM, CDR2 ANQGSEA. CDR3 sequence reads: CSGRDYLTQYF. For the CDR3, the DNA is TGCAGCGGTCGGGACTACCTAACCCAGTACTTC.

V gene TRBV5-1 combines with J gene TRBJ2-7; D is possibly TRBD2 (7 bases). The V end lost 0 bases, the J end lost 6 bases, and 16 bases lay between the germline ends. Germline V gene lookup returns CDR1 SGHRS and CDR2 YFSETQ. This CDR3 comprises 15 residues. Here the CDR3 reads CASSLEVGGGSEQYF. As DNA, the CDR3 is TGCGCCAGCAGCTTGGAGGTGGGGGGGGGCTCCGAGCAGTACTTC.

V usage is TRBV13 and J usage is TRBJ2-7; 7 bases align to TRBD2. V was clipped by 4 bases and J by 2 bases; unmatched bases: 11. CDR3 length equals 16 residues. Per the germline V gene, CDR1 is PRHDT and CDR2 is FYEKMQ (reference sequence). The CDR3 protein is CASSSRGGHLPYEQYF. CDR3 nucleotides: TGTGCCAGCAGCTCCCGGGGAGGGCATCTGCCCTACGAGCAGTACTTC. Full variable domain (rest looked up from reference TRBV13 and TRBJ2-7): AAGVIQSPRHLIKEKRETATLKCYPIPRHDTVYWYQQGPGQDPQFLISFYEKMQSDKGSIPDRFSAQQFSDYHSELNMSSLELGDSALYFCASSSRGGHLPYEQYFGPGTRLTVT.

The chain has TRBV5-1 and TRBJ2-7, with a weak D call TRBD1 (6 bases). CDR3 length equals 13 residues. CDR1 is SGHRS and CDR2 is YFSETQ in the germline V gene. Trimming cost V 4 bases and J 2 bases, with 10 bases left between them. The CDR3 loop reads CASSEQGPYEQYF. CDR3 DNA sequence: TGCGCCAGCAGCGAACAGGGACCCTACGAGCAGTACTTC.

The chain couples TRBV7-9 to TRBJ1-1; a possible D gene is TRBD1 (5 bases). Trimming left V 1 base short and J 5 bases short, with 11 bases between. CDR1 and CDR2 from the germline V gene are SEHNR and FQNEAQ (reference sequence). This CDR3 spans 14 amino acids. CDR3 loop: CASSLVGGLTEAFF. DNA for the CDR3: TGTGCCAGCAGCTTAGTCGGGGGGTTGACTGAAGCTTTCTTT.

The V and J genes are TRBV11-2 and TRBJ2-7; 8 bases line up with TRBD1. Per germline, CDR1 SGHAT and CDR2 FQNNGV. Unmatched junction bases numbered 5, after V lost 5 bases and J lost 2 bases. The CDR3 runs to 14 residues. The CDR3 here is CASSRTGPTYEQYF. CDR3 coding DNA: TGTGCCAGCAGCCGGACAGGGCCGACCTACGAGCAGTACTTC.

The V and J genes are TRBV10-2 and TRBJ2-1, with 12 bases matching TRBD2. Germline trimming cut 10 bases from V and 3 bases from J; bases unmatched to any gene: 7. Germline-derived CDR1 and CDR2 are WSHSY and SAAADI. There are 15 residues in the CDR3. The CDR3 region has the DNA TGCGCCACTTCCCTGACTAGCGGGGGCTACAATGAGCAGTTCTTC. It translates to CATSLTSGGYNEQFF.

Only a few counts were recorded for this clone. The chain is built from TRBV19 and TRBJ1-2; D not resolved. V was trimmed by 6 bases and J by 5 bases, leaving 10 bases between them. This CDR3 has 12 residues. Germline V gene sequence: CDR1 LNHDA, CDR2 SQIVND (reference sequence). The CDR3 sequence: CASSPGEYGYTF. CDR3 bases: TGTGCCAGTAGCCCCGGGGAATATGGCTACACCTTC.

This chain connects TRBV10-3 to TRBJ2-5; TRBD1 aligns across 7 bases. With V trimmed by 6 bases and J by 2 bases, 9 bases remained unmatched. CDR1 and CDR2 (germline): ENHRY, SYGVKD. The CDR3 contains 15 residues. The CDR3 spells CAISGGQATQETQYF. CDR3 sequence (DNA): TGTGCCATCAGCGGAGGACAGGCCACTCAAGAGACCCAGTACTTC.

The chain combines TRBV6-1 with TRBJ1-4; 9 nucleotides line up with TRBD1. The germline V gene has CDR1 MNHNS and CDR2 SASEGT. With 4 bases clipped from V and 4 bases from J, the junction kept 16 bases outside the gene matches. The CDR3 runs to 19 residues. Written as DNA, the CDR3 is TGTGCCAGCAGTGTTACTTTTGGGGGACAGGGAAATTTTAATGAAAAACTGTTTTTT. Its translation is CASSVTFGGQGNFNEKLFF.

The chain is built from TRBV6-5 and TRBJ1-4, with 7 bases matching TRBD1. The CDR3 length is 14 residues. The V segment lost 5 bases and the J segment 8 bases; nucleotides outside the gene matches: 8. Germline CDR1 is MNHEY and CDR2 is SVGAGI. DNA for the CDR3: TGTGCCAGCAGTCCGACAGGGATATGGGAAAAACTGTTTTTT. Translation: CASSPTGIWEKLFF.

This sequence joins TRBV13 and TRBJ1-1; tentative D call: TRBD1 (6 bases). Germline V gene data show CDR1 as PRHDT and CDR2 as FYEKMQ (reference sequence). The CDR3 has 14 amino acids. Deletions cut 5 bases from V and 4 bases from J, with 14 bases between. CDR3 in amino acids: CASSQQGPSTEAFF. Here the CDR3 DNA reads TGTGCCAGCAGCCAACAGGGCCCTTCCACTGAAGCTTTCTTT.

The chain carries TRBV19 and TRBJ2-7; 8 bases agree with TRBD1. The CDR3 runs 14 residues. V trimming: 5 bases; J trimming: 5 bases; junction bases outside the gene matches: 8. Germline CDR1 and CDR2: LNHDA and SQIVND (reference sequence). The CDR3 protein is CASSVGQGADEQYF. The CDR3 nucleotides are TGTGCCAGTAGTGTAGGACAGGGTGCGGACGAGCAGTACTTC.

This sequence joins TRBV7-9 and TRBJ2-7; TRBD2 matches at 8 bases. The CDR3 is 15 residues long. V dropped 6 bases and J dropped 5; count of bases not matched to a gene: 12. The V gene's germline CDR1 is SEHNR and CDR2 FQNEAQ (reference sequence). The CDR3 DNA is TGTGCCAGCAGTCGGGGCGGGGGGCGCTTCAACGAGCAGTACTTC. It yields the protein CASSRGGGRFNEQYF.

The rearrangement links TRBV10-3 to TRBJ2-3; the match to TRBD1 covers 8 bases. This CDR3 has 16 residues. The junction had 6 bases not matched to a gene; V was cut back by 0 bases and J by 4 bases. Germline V gene sequence: CDR1 ENHRY, CDR2 SYGVKD. CDR3 sequence reads: CAISESSAGGPDTQYF. DNA of the CDR3: TGTGCCATCAGTGAGTCGTCGGCAGGGGGCCCAGATACGCAGTATTTT.

This rearrangement joins TRBV4-1 to TRBJ2-2; D uncertain. This CDR3 comprises 14 residues. In germline, CDR1 is MGHRA, CDR2 YSYEKL. Trimming cost V 5 bases and J 4 bases, with 11 bases left between them. CDR3 nucleotide sequence: TGCGCCAGCAGCTGGGCGCCCTTCACCGGGGAGCTGTTTTTT. Encoded protein: CASSWAPFTGELFF.